The rows below give T cell receptor beta chains drawn from one sample of a study of T-cell reconstitution after alpha-beta-depleted transplantation in children. MiXCR, run by TCRdb on the PCR reads, gives a single entry per CDR3 protein. The sample includes about 230,000 distinct CDR3 sequences, approximately 9.8% seen only once; the top ten take approximately 5.4%. The specimen comprised PBMCs from the stem cell graft donor, sampled from the stem cell graft. The receptor source for this set is a human donor who donated a stem cell graft to a child with SCID. The conserved cysteine and the conserved F or W are not part of the CDR3 here. Fields, in order: J gene, V gene, CDR3 protein.

>TRBJ2-5|TRBV20-1
SASGQRFQETQY
>TRBJ2-3|TRBV20-1
SARVGGTSPSSTDTQY
>TRBJ1-1|TRBV30
AWSVLADRGAF
>TRBJ1-1|TRBV30
AWSVRGGNTEAF
>TRBJ2-1|TRBV6-2/TRBV6-3
ASSEDGGVSYNEQF
>TRBJ2-5|TRBV18
ASSQGSQETQY
>TRBJ2-7|TRBV5-1
ASSLSGPTYEQY
>TRBJ2-1|TRBV9
ASCVALGQGVIYNELF
>TRBJ2-7|TRBV2
ASSEFGPYEQY
>TRBJ2-3|TRBV11-1
ASTPMRTRGDTQY
>TRBJ2-7|TRBV28
ASSFQLTDRGHYEQY
>TRBJ2-5|TRBV4-2
ASSQEGSGDGRETQY
>TRBJ2-3|TRBV28
ASNGGPLGADTQY
>TRBJ2-3|TRBV5-1
ASSPVGGTTDTQY